The 16 T cell receptor beta chains in this list originate from one sample, sequenced in a study of identifying expanded T cells in peripheral blood. Data came from immunoSEQ multiplex PCR; TCRdb stores just in-frame clones and leaves some out. The data contain 50,000 to 75,000 clones, approximately 83% of them singletons. The sample taken for sequencing was blood. Receptors originate from a person aged 18 to 69 in good health.

The chain joins TRBV5-1 to TRBJ1-1; a weak D match, TRBD1 (5 bases). V was shortened by 2 bases and J by 4 bases, with 15 bases between the two germline ends. This CDR3 is 15 amino acids long. Germline CDR1 reads SGHRS; CDR2 reads YFSETQ. The CDR3 sequence: CASSFQGQEGTEAFF. Here the CDR3 DNA reads TGCGCCAGCAGCTTTCAGGGCCAGGAGGGCACTGAAGCTTTCTTT.

The chain combines TRBV19 with TRBJ2-2, with D possibly being TRBD2 (6 bases). The ends were cut back, 6 bases at V and 5 bases at J, with 16 bases in the middle. CDR3 size: 15 residues. Germline V gives CDR1 LNHDA, CDR2 SQIVND (reference sequence). Written as DNA, the CDR3 is TGTGCCAGTAGCATGCCTCTGGGGGGTACCGGGGAGCTGTTTTTT. Its protein is CASSMPLGGTGELFF.

This clone has just a few counts. V gene TRBV5-4 combines with J gene TRBJ2-3; 8 nucleotides agree with TRBD2. The CDR3 loop spans 15 amino acids. With 0 bases clipped from V and 2 bases from J, the junction kept 2 bases outside the gene matches. From germline, CDR1 is SGHNT and CDR2 YYREEE (reference sequence). The chain's CDR3 is CASSLASGHTDTQYF. The CDR3 region has the DNA TGTGCCAGCAGCTTGGCTAGCGGGCACACAGATACGCAGTATTTT.

The CDR3 coding sequence is TGTGCCAGCAGCCCATGGGGGGGCACTAGCACAGATACGCAGTATTTT. Encoded protein: CASSPWGGTSTDTQYF. The J gene is TRBJ2-3, the V gene TRBV11-2; maybe TRBD2 (7 bases). Trimming left V 5 bases short and J 0 bases short, with 15 bases between. Germline values: CDR1 SGHAT, CDR2 FQNNGV. This CDR3 is 16 amino acids long.

The sample holds one count of this clone. This rearrangement joins TRBV4-2 to TRBJ2-3, with D possibly being TRBD1 (7 bases). Trimming removed 4 bases at V and 3 bases at J, with 14 bases between. The CDR3 has 15 residues. Germline CDR1 reads LGHNA; CDR2 reads YNFKEQ. The CDR3 coding sequence is TGTGCCAGCAGCCCACGACAGGGAGGTACAGATACGCAGTATTTT. Translated: CASSPRQGGTDTQYF.

The chain recombines TRBV4-3 with TRBJ2-2, with no clear D. V was shortened by 3 bases and J by 5 bases, with 7 bases between the two germline ends. CDR1 is LGHNA, CDR2 YSLEER, per germline. There are 13 residues in the CDR3. The CDR3 protein is CASSQGRTGELFF. The CDR3 DNA is TGCGCCAGCAGCCAGGGCAGAACCGGGGAGCTGTTTTTT.

CDR3 loop: CASSQLAGAEDTQYF. Here the CDR3 DNA reads TGTGCCAGCAGCCAGCTAGCGGGAGCCGAAGATACGCAGTATTTT. The rearrangement uses TRBV4-2 and TRBJ2-3, with TRBD2 matching 10 bases. CDR1 is LGHNA and CDR2 is YNFKEQ in the germline V gene. The CDR3 totals 15 residues. V was clipped by 3 bases and J by 5 bases; unmatched bases: 5.

The chain links TRBV29-1 to TRBJ2-6, with D tentatively TRBD1 (6 bases). Germline CDR1 is SQVTM and CDR2 is ANQGSEA. The CDR3 is made up of 16 amino acids. V shed 7 bases and J shed 0 bases, with 16 bases lying between them. CDR3 sequence (DNA): TGCAGCGCTTCCCGGGACACCGACTCTGGGGCCAACGTCCTGACTTTC. The encoded protein is CSASRDTDSGANVLTF.

The chain combines TRBV30 with TRBJ2-7; perhaps TRBD1 as D (5 bases). V was clipped by 3 bases and J by 5 bases, with 20 bases between them. The CDR3 is made up of 15 amino acids. Germline-derived CDR1 and CDR2 are GTSNPN and SVGIG (reference sequence). The CDR3 DNA is TGTGCCTGGAGGACCTTCCTCCGCAGGGAAAACGAGCAGTACGTC. Protein product: CAWRTFLRRENEQYV.

This CDR3 is CASSPLAPGPDTQYF. CDR3 nucleotide sequence: TGTGCCAGCAGCCCTCTCGCCCCCGGCCCAGATACGCAGTATTTT. V gene TRBV6-5 combines with J gene TRBJ2-3, with D unresolved. The CDR3 is 15 residues long. V was shortened by 6 bases and J by 4 bases, with 17 bases between the two germline ends. CDR1 is MNHEY and CDR2 is SVGAGI in the germline V gene.

The chain couples TRBV5-4 to TRBJ1-1; no firm D call. The CDR3 runs 11 residues. The V and J ends lost 1 base and 6 bases respectively, with 4 bases between them. Per the germline V gene, CDR1 is SGHNT and CDR2 is YYREEE (reference sequence). As DNA, the CDR3 is TGTGCCAGCAGCTTGACTTCTGAAGCTTTCTTT. The encoded protein is CASSLTSEAFF.

The chain is built from TRBV2 and TRBJ1-5; 8 nucleotides align to TRBD1. J lost 5 bases, V lost 8 bases, and 5 bases had no gene match. In germline, CDR1 is SNHLY, CDR2 FYNNEI. CDR3 length equals 13 residues. CDR3 region: CASDRGRDQPQHF. The CDR3 DNA reads TGTGCCAGCGACAGGGGAAGGGATCAGCCCCAGCATTTT.

CDR3 sequence: CASSLRTGIDTQYF. The DNA of the CDR3 is TGTGCCAGCAGCTTACGGACAGGGATAGATACGCAGTATTTT. The chain links TRBV13 to TRBJ2-3, with 8 nucleotides matching TRBD1. Trimming at V came to 2 bases and at J to 5 bases, leaving 3 bases not matched to a gene. The CDR3 is 14 amino acids. Per the germline V gene, CDR1 is PRHDT and CDR2 is FYEKMQ (reference sequence).

The chain joins TRBV27 to TRBJ2-6, with unresolved D. Germline V gives CDR1 MNHEY, CDR2 SMNVEV (reference sequence). The CDR3 runs 15 residues. The germline V and J ends were trimmed by 3 bases and 2 bases, with 8 bases remaining between them. The CDR3 region is CASSLRPAGANVLTF. CDR3 sequence (DNA): TGTGCCAGCAGTTTGAGGCCAGCTGGGGCCAACGTCCTGACTTTC.

By frequency in the sample, this clone is medium-sized. V usage is TRBV5-4 and J usage is TRBJ1-6; D unresolved. V was trimmed by 5 bases and J by 7 bases, leaving 13 bases between them. Germline V gene sequence: CDR1 SGHNT, CDR2 YYREEE (reference sequence). The CDR3 is 14 residues long. In DNA form, the CDR3 reads TGTGCCAGCAGTAACAGAGAGAAGAATTCACCCCTCCACTTT. Translation gives CASSNREKNSPLHF.

This clone has just one count. This chain uses TRBV6-1 with TRBJ1-3; possibly TRBD1 for D (6 bases). V lost 6 bases to trimming and J lost 7 bases, with 19 bases between them. The CDR3 spans 15 residues. Germline CDR1 reads MNHNS; CDR2 reads SASEGT. CDR3 protein: CASSLEGGGGNTIYF. In nucleotides, the CDR3 is TGTGCCAGCAGCCTAGAGGGAGGAGGGGGGAACACCATATATTTT.